A single sample gave rise to the 18 T cell receptor beta chains below, sequenced in a study of T cell responses to AZD1222 COVID-19 vaccine. TCRdb keeps only in-frame clones here, not all; method: immunoSEQ multiplex PCR. The sample holds 120,000 or so clones, roughly 85% seen once. The starting material was peripheral blood, obtained on day 0 of AZD1222 vaccination. Receptors originate from an adult in good health.

This clone showed up just once. The J gene is TRBJ2-7, the V gene TRBV5-1, with D uncertain. The V gene's germline CDR1 is SGHRS and CDR2 YFSETQ. The CDR3 sequence is 12 residues long. V dropped 7 bases and J dropped 4 bases, with 12 bases sitting between them. The CDR3 reads CASLLARYEQYF. The CDR3 DNA is TGCGCCAGCCTATTGGCAAGGTACGAGCAGTACTTC.

This chain connects TRBV11-2 to TRBJ2-5, with a tentative D call TRBD2 (6 bases). V was pared by 8 bases and J by 1 base, with 11 bases between. From germline, CDR1 is SGHAT and CDR2 FQNNGV. There are 13 residues in the CDR3. As DNA, the CDR3 is TGTGCCAGCTCCGGGACTTTCCAAGAGACCCAGTACTTC. The encoded protein is CASSGTFQETQYF.

V is TRBV7-2 and J is TRBJ2-1; D gene unclear. V lost 1 base to trimming and J lost 8 bases, with 12 bases between them. The germline V gene encodes CDR1 SGHTA and CDR2 FQGNSA. CDR3 length equals 14 residues. The CDR3 loop reads CASSLGSHGYEQFF. The CDR3 DNA follows: TGTGCCAGCAGCTTAGGCAGCCACGGGTATGAGCAGTTCTTC. The variable domain in full, with the rest retrieved from reference TRBV7-2 and TRBJ2-1, is GAGVSQSPSNKVTEKGKDVELRCDPISGHTALYWYRQSLGQGLEFLIYFQGNSAPDKSGLPSDRFSAERTGGSVSTLTIQRTQQEDSAVYLCASSLGSHGYEQFFGPGTRLTVL.

The CDR3: CAISDVSGAKPNYGYTF. CDR3 sequence (DNA): TGTGCCATCAGTGATGTCTCCGGGGCGAAACCTAACTATGGCTACACCTTC. The chain employs TRBV10-3 and TRBJ1-2, with D possibly TRBD1 on 5 matching bases. The CDR3 is made up of 17 amino acids. The V end lost 3 bases, the J end lost 0 bases, and 17 bases lay between the germline ends. Germline values: CDR1 ENHRY, CDR2 SYGVKD.

The chain has TRBV12-3 or TRBV12-4 and TRBJ1-5; no reliable D call. The CDR3 loop spans 13 amino acids. The V end was cut by 6 bases, the J end by 3 bases, with 9 bases between. The CDR3 DNA reads TGTGCCAGCAGGCCGGGGTTCAATCAGCCCCAGCATTTT. It is translated as CASRPGFNQPQHF.

The chain combines TRBV5-1 with TRBJ1-6, with 7 bases lining up with TRBD1. V gave up 4 bases and J gave up 2 bases; unmatched junction bases: 6. Germline values: CDR1 SGHRS, CDR2 YFSETQ. This CDR3 region has 16 residues. The CDR3 DNA is TGCGCCAGCAGCCATGAGGGGGCGGCCTATAATTCACCCCTCCACTTT. Its translation: CASSHEGAAYNSPLHF.

The chain has TRBV28 and TRBJ1-2; D call uncertain. V lost 7 bases and J 3 bases, leaving 15 bases between the germline ends. This CDR3 has 14 residues. Germline CDR1 and CDR2: MDHEN and SYDVKM. The CDR3 DNA follows: TGTGCCAGCACCGCAGCCCCGACGGACTATGGCTACACCTTC. This translates into CASTAAPTDYGYTF.

This clone was observed a few times. CDR3 loop: CASSLAGGNEQYF. In nucleotides, the CDR3 is TGTGCCAGCAGCTTAGCGGGGGGAAACGAGCAGTACTTC. The V and J genes are TRBV7-9 and TRBJ2-7; TRBD2 might be the D (6 bases). Trimming removed 0 bases from V and 5 bases from J, with 8 bases in between. The CDR3 consists of 13 residues. Germline V CDR1 and CDR2: SEHNR, FQNEAQ (reference sequence).

CDR3 protein: CASSRQPDTQYF. CDR3 in DNA: TGTGCCAGCAGCCGTCAACCAGATACGCAGTATTTT. The chain couples TRBV7-6 to TRBJ2-3; the D is unclear. The CDR3 spans 12 residues. The V end lost 5 bases, the J end lost 4 bases, and 7 bases lay between the germline ends. CDR1 is SGHVS, CDR2 FNYEAQ, per germline. Full variable domain (rest looked up from reference TRBV7-6 and TRBJ2-3): GAGVSQSPRYKVTKRGQDVALRCDPISGHVSLYWYRQALGQGPEFLTYFNYEAQQDKSGLPNDRFSAERPEGSISTLTIQRTEQRDSAMYRCASSRQPDTQYFGPGTRLTVL.

The chain uses TRBV6-5 and TRBJ1-5, with D perhaps matching TRBD1 (6 bases). The CDR3 covers 15 residues. Germline V lookup: CDR1 MNHEY, CDR2 SVGAGI. Trimming removed 6 bases from V and 4 bases from J, with 16 bases in between. The CDR3 nucleotides are TGTGCCAGCAGCCCAGCGGACAGCCCTAATCAGCCCCAGCATTTT. It yields the protein CASSPADSPNQPQHF.

J is TRBJ1-2 and V is TRBV5-4; D gene unclear. Germline assignment: CDR1 SGHNT and CDR2 YYREEE (reference sequence). The V gene lost 5 bases and the J gene lost 0 bases, with 8 bases spanning the gap. The CDR3 runs to 13 residues. This CDR3 reads CASRKTANYGYTF. The CDR3 DNA sequence: TGTGCCAGCAGAAAGACGGCTAACTATGGCTACACCTTC.

The V call is TRBV9, the J call TRBJ2-3; D might be TRBD1 (6 bases). The CDR3 loop spans 14 amino acids. CDR1 is SGDLS and CDR2 is YYNGEE in the germline V gene. V was clipped by 0 bases and J by 5 bases, with 10 bases between them. CDR3 sequence: CASSVVGAIDTQYF. CDR3 coding DNA: TGTGCCAGCAGCGTAGTGGGGGCCATAGATACGCAGTATTTT.

CDR3 nucleotides: TGTGCCAGCAGCCAGACAGGGGAACGTGAAAAACTGTTTTTT. Protein sequence: CASSQTGEREKLFF. The J gene is TRBJ1-4, the V gene TRBV28, with TRBD1 identical over 8 bases. The V gene's germline CDR1 is MDHEN and CDR2 SYDVKM. The CDR3 runs 14 residues. The V segment lost 6 bases and the J segment 7 bases; nucleotides outside the gene matches: 7.

The V and J genes are TRBV7-2 and TRBJ2-3; TRBD2 agrees at 14 bases. This CDR3 is 17 amino acids long. Trimming at V came to 6 bases and at J to 5 bases, leaving 10 bases not matched to a gene. The V gene's germline CDR1 is SGHTA and CDR2 FQGNSA. For the CDR3, the DNA is TGTGCCAGCAGTCGCGCCCCGGGACTAGCGGGAGAAGATACGCAGTATTTT. Protein: CASSRAPGLAGEDTQYF.

This clone appeared once. The chain recombines TRBV5-4 with TRBJ2-7; the match to TRBD1 covers 10 bases. The CDR3 spans 14 residues. After removal of 4 bases from V and 5 bases from J, the junction contained 6 bases not matched to a gene. Germline CDR1 is SGHNT and CDR2 is YYREEE (reference sequence). Written as DNA, the CDR3 is TGTGCCAGCAGCCCGACAGGGGGCCGAGACGAGCAGTACTTC. Translating gives CASSPTGGRDEQYF. Full variable domain (rest looked up from reference TRBV5-4 and TRBJ2-7): ETGVTQSPTHLIKTRGQQVTLRCSSQSGHNTVSWYQQALGQGPQFIFQYYREEENGRGNFPPRFSGLQFPNYSSELNVNALELDDSALYLCASSPTGGRDEQYFGPGTRLTVT.

The rearrangement links TRBV6-1 to TRBJ1-6, with a tentative D call TRBD1 (6 bases). The V end lost 8 bases, the J end lost 14 bases, and 22 bases lay between the germline ends. This CDR3 has 14 residues. CDR1 MNHNS and CDR2 SASEGT come from the germline V gene. The CDR3 DNA reads as TGTGCCAGCTCTCTTACAGGGACGGGAGTTACCCTCCACTTT. This codes for CASSLTGTGVTLHF.

In DNA, the CDR3 is TGTGCCAGCTCACGCTCTCAGACAGGGACGAATTCACCCCTCCACTTT. It encodes CASSRSQTGTNSPLHF. The chain has TRBV18 and TRBJ1-6, with TRBD1 identical over 7 bases. The CDR3 is 16 residues long. Germline lookup yields CDR1 KGHSH and CDR2 LQKENI. The V gene end was trimmed by 4 bases and the J gene end by 7 bases; junction bases not matched to a gene: 10.

The J gene is TRBJ2-5, the V gene TRBV5-4; D possibly corresponds to TRBD2 (6 bases). V lost 0 bases and J lost 4, with 10 bases in between. CDR1 SGHNT and CDR2 YYREEE come from the germline V gene (reference sequence). The CDR3 has 14 residues. DNA of the CDR3: TGTGCCAGCAGCTTGGGCGGGGTCCGAGAGACCCAGTACTTC. Its protein product is CASSLGGVRETQYF. The full variable domain, completed using reference TRBV5-4 and TRBJ2-5, is ETGVTQSPTHLIKTRGQQVTLRCSSQSGHNTVSWYQQALGQGPQFIFQYYREEENGRGNFPPRFSGLQFPNYSSELNVNALELDDSALYLCASSLGGVRETQYFGPGTRLLVL.